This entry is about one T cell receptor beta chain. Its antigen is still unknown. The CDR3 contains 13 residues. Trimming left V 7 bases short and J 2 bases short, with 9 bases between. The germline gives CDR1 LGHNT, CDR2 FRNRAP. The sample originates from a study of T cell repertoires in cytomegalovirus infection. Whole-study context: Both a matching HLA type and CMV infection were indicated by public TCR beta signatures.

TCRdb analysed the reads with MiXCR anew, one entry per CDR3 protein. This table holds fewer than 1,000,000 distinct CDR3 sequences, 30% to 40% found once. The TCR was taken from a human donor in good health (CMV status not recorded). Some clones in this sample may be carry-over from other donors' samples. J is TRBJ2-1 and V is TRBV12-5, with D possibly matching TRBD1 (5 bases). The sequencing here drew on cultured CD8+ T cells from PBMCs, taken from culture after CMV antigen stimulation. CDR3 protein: CASDSDTYNEQFF. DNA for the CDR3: TGTGCTAGTGACTCGGACACCTACAATGAGCAGTTCTTC.